The 12 T cell receptor beta chains below come from one sample, sequenced in a study of cytomegalovirus exposure and HLA in healthy donors. The study ran its PCR with 60 Vbeta and 13 Jbeta primers. The protocol was immunoSEQ multiplex PCR, while the TCRdb copy is restricted to in-frame clones and leaves out a portion. The sample includes more than 150,000 clones, 65% to 85% seen only once; the top ten take less than 1.5%. What was sequenced was PBMCs. These receptors were taken from a girl aged 10-17 years in good health and CMV-seropositive.

The genes are TRBV9 and TRBJ2-7, with D unresolved. V lost 7 bases and J 7 bases, leaving 6 bases between the germline ends. The CDR3 sequence is 9 residues long. In germline, CDR1 is SGDLS, CDR2 YYNGEE. The CDR3: CASSSEQYF. The CDR3 DNA is TGTGCCAGCTCTTCGGAGCAGTACTTC.

This sequence joins TRBV6-5 and TRBJ1-3; possible D gene TRBD1, 5 bases. Trimming left V 2 bases short and J 0 bases short, with 11 bases between. This CDR3 is 16 amino acids long. Germline V gene lookup returns CDR1 MNHEY and CDR2 SVGAGI. DNA for the CDR3: TGTGCCAGCAGTTACGGCGGGGCAGCCTCTGGAAACACCATATATTTT. This translates into CASSYGGAASGNTIYF.

The chain employs TRBV7-2 and TRBJ2-7; 8 positions match TRBD1. V lost 4 bases and J lost 0; bases outside the gene matches: 2. Germline V gives CDR1 SGHTA, CDR2 FQGNSA. The length of the CDR3 is 14 residues. The CDR3 is CASSWTGSSYEQYF. The CDR3 DNA reads as TGTGCCAGCAGCTGGACAGGGAGCTCCTACGAGCAGTACTTC.

The rearrangement links TRBV6-4 to TRBJ2-3; 14 nucleotides align to TRBD2. The germline CDR1 and CDR2 sequences are MRHNA and SNTAGT. CDR3 length: 15 residues. With 6 bases clipped from V and 4 bases from J, the junction kept 3 bases outside the gene matches. This chain's CDR3 is CASSGTSGSSDTQYF. CDR3 nucleotides: TGTGCCAGCAGCGGGACTAGCGGGAGTTCAGATACGCAGTATTTT.

The chain joins TRBV6-1 to TRBJ2-1; maybe TRBD2 (6 bases). Trimming removed 1 base at V and 3 bases at J, with 7 bases between. Germline loops: CDR1 MNHNS, CDR2 SASEGT. The CDR3 spans 14 residues. The CDR3 reads CASSEGLDYNEQFF. The CDR3 DNA is TGTGCCAGCAGTGAAGGACTAGACTACAATGAGCAGTTCTTC.

This clone came up once. The chain has TRBV19 and TRBJ2-7; 11 nucleotides align to TRBD1. Germline V gene lookup returns CDR1 LNHDA and CDR2 SQIVND (reference sequence). This CDR3 contains 15 residues. V shed 5 bases, J shed 4 bases, and the junction held 7 bases outside the gene matches. CDR3 amino acids: CASSPGQGATYEQYF. Written as DNA, the CDR3 is TGTGCCAGTAGTCCCGGACAGGGGGCAACTTACGAGCAGTACTTC.

The rearrangement uses TRBV10-1 and TRBJ2-7, with 8 bases aligning to TRBD1. The CDR3 runs 15 residues. The J segment lost 7 bases and the V segment lost 0 bases, leaving 8 bases of the junction unmatched. Looked up from germline, CDR1 is WNHNN and CDR2 is SYGVQD (reference sequence). The CDR3 DNA reads as TGCGCCAGCAGTGAGTCGCCGACAGGGGTATGGGAGCAGTACTTC. Translating it yields CASSESPTGVWEQYF.

The V call is TRBV5-6, the J call TRBJ2-2; D unresolved. CDR1 and CDR2 from the germline V gene are SGHDT and YYEEEE. CDR3 length: 12 residues. Trimming cost V 2 bases and J 6 bases, with 5 bases left between them. The CDR3 DNA follows: TGTGCCAGCAGCTTAAGCCCCGGGGAGCTGTTTTTT. Translated, it gives CASSLSPGELFF.

The genes are TRBV11-2 and TRBJ2-7; 9 bases map to TRBD1. The ends lost 6 bases at V and 7 bases at J; junction bases unmatched: 10. This CDR3 has 14 amino acids. Germline CDR1 is SGHAT and CDR2 is FQNNGV. The chain's CDR3 is CASRLGQGAGEQYF. The CDR3, as DNA: TGTGCCAGCAGATTGGGACAGGGAGCGGGTGAGCAGTACTTC.

The V call is TRBV10-1, the J call TRBJ2-5; TRBD1 agrees at 8 bases. The junction had 4 bases not matched to a gene; V was cut back by 5 bases and J by 5 bases. CDR1 is WNHNN and CDR2 is SYGVQD in the germline V gene (reference sequence). The CDR3 has 13 residues. This CDR3 reads CASSRWTGETQYF. The CDR3 region has the DNA TGCGCCAGCAGTAGATGGACAGGGGAGACCCAGTACTTC.

The table lists this clone with a few counts. This chain joins TRBV7-9 and TRBJ2-1, with 7 bases matching TRBD2. The germline gives CDR1 SEHNR, CDR2 FQNEAQ (reference sequence). The CDR3 length is 17 residues. After removal of 3 bases from V and 7 bases from J, the junction contained 15 bases not matched to a gene. The CDR3 DNA sequence: TGTGCCAGCAGCTTTCCCCCGGGGGGACTGCGAGCAAATGAGCAGTTCTTC. Translated, it gives CASSFPPGGLRANEQFF. The variable domain in full, completed from reference TRBV7-9 and TRBJ2-1, reads DTGVSQNPRHKITKRGQNVTFRCDPISEHNRLYWYRQTLGQGPEFLTYFQNEAQLEKSRLLSDRFSAERPKGSFSTLEIQRTEQGDSAMYLCASSFPPGGLRANEQFFGPGTRLTVL.

The chain combines TRBV6-1 with TRBJ2-7; D might be TRBD2 (7 bases). Germline V gene sequence: CDR1 MNHNS, CDR2 SASEGT. The V and J ends lost 5 bases and 0 bases respectively, with 14 bases between them. The CDR3 length is 15 residues. The CDR3 protein is CASSLGGGSSYEQYF. The CDR3, as DNA: TGTGCCAGCAGTCTGGGAGGGGGGAGCTCCTACGAGCAGTACTTC.